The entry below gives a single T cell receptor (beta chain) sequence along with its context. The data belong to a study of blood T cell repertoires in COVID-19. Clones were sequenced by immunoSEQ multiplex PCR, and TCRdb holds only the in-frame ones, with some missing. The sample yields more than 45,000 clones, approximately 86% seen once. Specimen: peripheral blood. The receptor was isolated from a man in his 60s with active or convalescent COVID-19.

The CDR3: CASSPWASDSSYNEQFF. CDR3 nucleotide sequence: TGTGCCAGCTCACCATGGGCTAGCGACAGCTCCTACAATGAGCAGTTCTTC. The chain carries TRBV18 and TRBJ2-1, with D possibly TRBD2 on 6 matching bases. V was trimmed by 2 bases and J by 0 bases, leaving 14 bases between them. The CDR3 extends over 17 amino acids. Looked up from germline, CDR1 is KGHSH and CDR2 is LQKENI.